One and the same sample provided the 3 T cell receptor beta chains below, sequenced in a study of control samples from healthy donors and cancer patients. Profiling relied on immunoSEQ multiplex PCR, and the TCRdb table lists in-frame clones only, not all of them. The sample shows some 100,000 clones, 85% to 95% of them seen only once. Sample: blood. Receptor source: a man between 18 and 35 years old in good health.

Written as DNA, the CDR3 is TGTGCCAGCAGCCCCGGGACAGGGAGGTACGAGCAGTACTTC. This codes for CASSPGTGRYEQYF. The chain combines TRBV9 with TRBJ2-7, with TRBD1 identical over 9 bases. There are 14 residues in the CDR3. V lost 4 bases, J lost 4 bases, and 6 bases stayed unmatched. The germline V gene has CDR1 SGDLS and CDR2 YYNGEE.

CDR3 in amino acids: CASSIVPGSSNQPQHF. In DNA form, the CDR3 reads TGTGCCAGTAGTATAGTCCCAGGGTCTAGCAATCAGCCCCAGCATTTT. This chain uses TRBV19 with TRBJ1-5; D possibly corresponds to TRBD1 (5 bases). This CDR3 has 16 amino acids. Trimming took off 1 base at V and 0 bases at J, with 10 bases between the two ends. CDR1 and CDR2 from the germline V gene are LNHDA and SQIVND (reference sequence).

The chain recombines TRBV9 with TRBJ2-1, with a weak D call TRBD1 (5 bases). Germline V gene data show CDR1 as SGDLS and CDR2 as YYNGEE. The CDR3 consists of 14 residues. Between the trimmed V and J ends, which lost 4 bases and 7 bases, there was a span of 15 bases. This CDR3 reads CASSPGSGLNEQFF. The CDR3 DNA sequence: TGTGCCAGCAGCCCAGGGTCTGGGTTAAATGAGCAGTTCTTC.